Presented here are 18 T cell receptor beta chains from one specimen sequenced in a study of blood T cell repertoires in COVID-19. Sequenced by immunoSEQ multiplex PCR; TCRdb stores in-frame clones only, minus some. The profile shows approximately 450,000 clones, around nine tenths of them singletons. Sequenced material: PBMCs or T cells enriched from blood (not recorded which). These receptor sequences come from a woman aged 18-29 years with acute COVID-19.

The chain combines TRBV18 with TRBJ1-4; D is uncertain. The CDR3 extends over 13 amino acids. V gave up 2 bases and J gave up 7 bases, with 8 bases separating them. Germline loops: CDR1 KGHSH, CDR2 LQKENI. The CDR3, as DNA: TGTGCCAGCTCACCAGAGTGGGCTGAAAAACTGTTTTTT. Its protein is CASSPEWAEKLFF.

The chain employs TRBV4-1 and TRBJ1-5, with D uncertain. Trimming removed 0 bases at V and 6 bases at J, with 6 bases between. Per the germline V gene, CDR1 is MGHRA and CDR2 is YSYEKL. CDR3 length equals 13 residues. The CDR3 protein is CASSQEGRQPQHF. DNA of the CDR3: TGCGCCAGCAGCCAAGAGGGCCGTCAGCCCCAGCATTTT.

The chain recombines TRBV3-1 (or the pseudogene TRBV3-2) with TRBJ2-7, with D uncertain. The CDR3 sequence is 11 residues long. CDR1 LGHDT and CDR2 YNNKEL come from the germline V gene (reference sequence). The V gene lost 4 bases and the J gene lost 10 bases, with 11 bases spanning the gap. CDR3 bases: TGTGCCAGCAGCCCGCCGAGGTCCCAGTACTTC. It translates to CASSPPRSQYF.

Regarding this clone: Other DNA sequences in this specimen translate into the identical CDR3. The chain links TRBV18 to TRBJ2-7; 8 bases fit TRBD1. The CDR3 spans 13 residues. Per germline, CDR1 KGHSH and CDR2 LQKENI. V lost 4 bases to trimming and J lost 4 bases; unmatched junction nucleotides: 3. The CDR3 DNA is TGTGCCAGCTCACTTACAGGGGGATACGAGCAGTACTTC. The encoded protein is CASSLTGGYEQYF.

The CDR3 loop reads CATSGRGHDKQETQYF. CDR3 nucleotides: TGTGCCACCAGTGGCCGGGGACACGACAAACAAGAGACCCAGTACTTC. V is TRBV24-1 and J is TRBJ2-5, with D tentatively TRBD1 (6 bases). Looked up from germline, CDR1 is KGHDR and CDR2 is SFDVKD. The CDR3 has 16 residues. Trimming pared 5 bases from V and 2 bases from J, leaving 17 bases between.

The chain uses TRBV7-8 and TRBJ2-7, with D perhaps TRBD2 (6 bases). The V gene's germline CDR1 is SGHVS and CDR2 FQNEAQ. The CDR3 runs 14 residues. Between the trimmed V and J ends, which lost 1 base and 4 bases, there was a span of 11 bases. For the CDR3, the DNA is TGTGCCAGCAGCTTAGGCGGGGTTGATTACGAGCAGTACTTC. It is translated as CASSLGGVDYEQYF.

This clone was detected a few times. This chain joins TRBV7-9 and TRBJ1-6; no definite D call. V was cut by 4 bases and J by 9 bases, with 7 bases left in between. Germline CDR1 reads SEHNR; CDR2 reads FQNEAQ (reference sequence). The CDR3 is 12 residues long. Here the CDR3 reads CASSSGGSPLHF. The CDR3 DNA reads TGTGCCAGCAGCTCGGGTGGTTCACCCCTCCACTTT.

The rearrangement uses TRBV7-9 and TRBJ1-3, with a weak D call TRBD1 (5 bases). Per the germline V gene, CDR1 is SEHNR and CDR2 is FQNEAQ (reference sequence). V dropped 6 bases and J dropped 0 bases, with 21 bases sitting between them. The CDR3 covers 18 residues. The CDR3 nucleotides are TGTGCCAGCAGGCCCCAGGGCCCGACAGACGGCTCTGGAAACACCATATATTTT. Amino acid sequence: CASRPQGPTDGSGNTIYF.

The DNA for the CDR3 is TGTGCCAGCAGTTACTACCGAGGCGGGTCAGACGAGCAGTACTTC. Protein sequence: CASSYYRGGSDEQYF. This chain links TRBV6-5 with TRBJ2-7; D possibly corresponds to TRBD2 (5 bases). The germline CDR1 and CDR2 sequences are MNHEY and SVGAGI. Trimming removed 1 base at V and 5 bases at J, with 15 bases between. The CDR3 totals 15 residues.

This clone occurred once. The chain recombines TRBV6-5 with TRBJ2-5, with 11 bases aligning to TRBD1. Germline assignment: CDR1 MNHEY and CDR2 SVGAGI. The V gene end was trimmed by 8 bases and the J gene end by 3 bases; junction bases not matched to a gene: 8. This CDR3 comprises 15 residues. The CDR3 DNA sequence: TGTGCCAGCGTAGGCTCGGGACAGGGGGAAGAGACCCAGTACTTC. Its translation: CASVGSGQGEETQYF.

This clone has more than one count but fewer than ten. V is TRBV6-5 and J is TRBJ1-3, with a weak D call TRBD1 (5 bases). Germline lookup yields CDR1 MNHEY and CDR2 SVGAGI. The CDR3 contains 15 residues. V gave up 6 bases and J gave up 0 bases, with 12 bases separating them. The CDR3 DNA reads TGTGCCAGCAGCCCCGACAGAAGCTCTGGAAACACCATATATTTT. This encodes CASSPDRSSGNTIYF.

The chain combines TRBV25-1 with TRBJ2-7; D is possibly TRBD1 (6 bases). Germline CDR1 is MGHDK and CDR2 is SYGVNS. The length of the CDR3 is 15 residues. Trimming stripped 3 bases from V and 2 bases from J, with 14 bases between. CDR3 nucleotides: TGTGCCAGCAGTGATTCCAGGACAGATCCCTACGAGCAGTACTTC. Residues: CASSDSRTDPYEQYF.

The chain employs TRBV9 and TRBJ2-1, with 8 bases aligning to TRBD2. The V gene's germline CDR1 is SGDLS and CDR2 YYNGEE. Germline trimming cut 3 bases from V and 0 bases from J; bases unmatched to any gene: 5. There are 16 residues in the CDR3. Here the CDR3 reads CASSGESGSSYNEQFF. As DNA, the CDR3 is TGTGCCAGCAGCGGAGAAAGCGGGAGCTCCTACAATGAGCAGTTCTTC.

The chain carries TRBV7-9 and TRBJ2-7; 9 bases map to TRBD1. V trimming: 2 bases; J trimming: 4 bases; junction bases outside the gene matches: 9. The length of the CDR3 is 16 residues. In germline, CDR1 is SEHNR, CDR2 FQNEAQ (reference sequence). The CDR3 here is CASSLLGTGREYEQYF. In nucleotides, the CDR3 is TGTGCCAGCAGCTTACTTGGGACAGGGAGGGAGTACGAGCAGTACTTC. The entire variable domain, with the rest obtained from reference TRBV7-9 and TRBJ2-7, is as follows: DTGVSQNPRHKITKRGQNVTFRCDPISEHNRLYWYRQTLGQGPEFLTYFQNEAQLEKSRLLSDRFSAERPKGSFSTLEIQRTEQGDSAMYLCASSLLGTGREYEQYFGPGTRLTVT.

The chain has TRBV2 and TRBJ2-7; TRBD2 agrees at 13 bases. CDR3 length equals 16 residues. The germline V gene has CDR1 SNHLY and CDR2 FYNNEI. V lost 7 bases and J lost 2; bases outside the gene matches: 8. In DNA, the CDR3 is TGTGCCAGCAAAGGACTAGCGGGAGTCCCACCCTACGAGCAGTACTTC. The encoded protein is CASKGLAGVPPYEQYF.

V and J are TRBV29-1 and TRBJ2-5, with TRBD2 matching 8 bases. CDR1 and CDR2 (germline): SQVTM, ANQGSEA. CDR3 length: 12 residues. V lost 3 bases to trimming and J lost 14 bases; unmatched junction nucleotides: 11. CDR3: CSVEPSGLPRYF. As DNA, the CDR3 is TGCAGCGTTGAGCCTAGCGGGCTGCCGAGATACTTC. The whole variable domain, remainder taken from reference TRBV29-1 and TRBJ2-5, is SAVISQKPSRDICQRGTSLTIQCQVDSQVTMMFWYRQQPGQSLTLIATANQGSEATYESGFVIDKFPISRPNLTFSTLTVSNMSPEDSSIYLCSVEPSGLPRYFGPGTRLLVL.

J is TRBJ2-2 and V is TRBV25-1, with 7 positions matching TRBD1. CDR1 is MGHDK, CDR2 SYGVNS, per germline. V gave up 3 bases and J gave up 1 base; unmatched junction bases: 5. The CDR3 has 16 residues. The CDR3 sequence: CASSDSGTENTGELFF. In DNA, the CDR3 is TGTGCCAGCAGTGATTCCGGGACAGAGAACACCGGGGAGCTGTTTTTT.

This chain joins TRBV3-1 (or the pseudogene TRBV3-2) and TRBJ2-5, with TRBD2 as a possible D gene (6 bases). The CDR3 is made up of 16 amino acids. Germline CDR1 is LGHDT and CDR2 is YNNKEL (reference sequence). The ends were cut back, 0 bases at V and 4 bases at J, with 15 bases in the middle. In DNA, the CDR3 is TGTGCCAGCAGCCAAGACCTACCCGGGGGATCAGAGACCCAGTACTTC. Protein: CASSQDLPGGSETQYF.